A single sample is the source of the 21 T cell receptor beta chains below, sequenced in a study of blood T cell repertoires in COVID-19. The repertoire was sequenced with immunoSEQ multiplex PCR; TCRdb's copy has only in-frame clones and lacks some. The sample carries about 120,000 clones, nearly 90% recorded once. The sample taken for sequencing was peripheral blood. These receptors were taken from an elderly woman with acute or convalescent COVID-19.

The rearrangement links TRBV11-2 to TRBJ2-3, with 14 bases aligning to TRBD2. Trimming at V came to 5 bases and at J to 4 bases, leaving 11 bases not matched to a gene. Germline V gene lookup returns CDR1 SGHAT and CDR2 FQNNGV. The CDR3 is 18 amino acids. The CDR3 nucleotides are TGTGCCAGCAGCACGGGACTAGCGGGAGCAAGGAGGGCAGATACGCAGTATTTT. Its translation is CASSTGLAGARRADTQYF.

This rearrangement joins TRBV6-5 to TRBJ2-7; D may be TRBD1 (5 bases). This CDR3 spans 14 amino acids. V lost 2 bases and J 3 bases, leaving 11 bases between the germline ends. Germline values: CDR1 MNHEY, CDR2 SVGAGI. The DNA for the CDR3 is TGTGCCAGCAGTTACAAGGGGAATCTCTACGAGCAGTACTTC. Amino acids: CASSYKGNLYEQYF.

The chain is built from TRBV7-2 and TRBJ2-3; 10 nucleotides line up with TRBD2. Looked up from germline, CDR1 is SGHTA and CDR2 is FQGNSA. CDR3 length: 16 amino acids. V dropped 3 bases and J dropped 2; count of bases not matched to a gene: 5. CDR3 residues: CASSLALAGPTDTQYF. DNA of the CDR3: TGTGCCAGCAGCTTGGCACTAGCGGGACCCACAGATACGCAGTATTTT.

The chain links TRBV7-9 to TRBJ1-4, with D possibly matching TRBD1 (6 bases). Germline V CDR1 and CDR2: SEHNR, FQNEAQ (reference sequence). Trimming took 2 bases from V and 7 from J, leaving 11 bases between them. The CDR3 spans 14 residues. CDR3 nucleotides: TGTGCCAGCAGCTTACGGAGGGGGGGTGAAAAACTGTTTTTT. Translated, it gives CASSLRRGGEKLFF.

This chain uses TRBV7-8 with TRBJ1-2; 9 bases fit TRBD1. V lost 5 bases and J lost 6; bases outside the gene matches: 10. The germline CDR1 and CDR2 sequences are SGHVS and FQNEAQ. This CDR3 comprises 15 residues. In DNA form, the CDR3 reads TGTGCCAGCAGCCTGAAGGGGACAGGGACGAATGGCTACACCTTC. It translates to CASSLKGTGTNGYTF.

V gene TRBV6-5 combines with J gene TRBJ2-5, with 8 positions matching TRBD1. The junction had 2 bases not matched to a gene; V was cut back by 3 bases and J by 5 bases. In germline, CDR1 is MNHEY, CDR2 SVGAGI. This CDR3 is 13 amino acids long. CDR3 nucleotides: TGTGCCAGCAGTTATGACAGGGGTGAGACCCAGTACTTC. Its translation is CASSYDRGETQYF.

The chain couples TRBV7-6 to TRBJ2-2; D perhaps matches TRBD1 (5 bases). Trimming took off 0 bases at V and 6 bases at J, with 11 bases between the two ends. Germline values: CDR1 SGHVS, CDR2 FNYEAQ. The CDR3 length is 15 residues. CDR3 sequence (DNA): TGTGCCAGCAGCTTAGCGGGCAGGGCGGCCGGGGAGCTGTTTTTT. Amino acid sequence: CASSLAGRAAGELFF.

This clone was recorded a few times. The gene calls are TRBV6-5 and TRBJ2-1, with 8 nucleotides matching TRBD2. This CDR3 comprises 14 residues. Germline trimming cut 4 bases from V and 4 bases from J; bases unmatched to any gene: 3. Per the germline V gene, CDR1 is MNHEY and CDR2 is SVGAGI. The DNA of the CDR3 is TGTGCCAGCAGTTCCTTAGCGGGGTACAATGAGCAGTTCTTC. Translating gives CASSSLAGYNEQFF.

Only a few counts were recorded for this clone. The genes are TRBV19 and TRBJ2-1, with D perhaps TRBD2 (6 bases). V was trimmed by 3 bases and J by 0 bases, leaving 18 bases between them. CDR3 length: 18 residues. The germline V gene encodes CDR1 LNHDA and CDR2 SQIVND (reference sequence). Here the CDR3 DNA reads TGTGCCAGTAGTATTGGCTGGCGGGGAAAGAGCTCCTACAATGAGCAGTTCTTC. Residues: CASSIGWRGKSSYNEQFF. Supplemented by reference TRBV19 and TRBJ2-1, the full variable domain reads DGGITQSPKYLFRKEGQNVTLSCEQNLNHDAMYWYRQDPGQGLRLIYYSQIVNDFQKGDIAEGYSVSREKKESFPLTVTSAQKNPTAFYLCASSIGWRGKSSYNEQFFGPGTRLTVL.

V usage is TRBV20-1 and J usage is TRBJ2-3; D remains ambiguous. Trimming left V 3 bases short and J 4 bases short, with 2 bases between. CDR1 is DFQATT and CDR2 is SNEGSKA in the germline V gene (reference sequence). The CDR3 totals 10 residues. CDR3 region: CSASSDTQYF. The DNA of the CDR3 is TGCAGTGCTAGCTCAGATACGCAGTATTTT.

The chain couples TRBV18 to TRBJ2-5, with 7 bases that match TRBD1. The CDR3 has 15 amino acids. J lost 4 bases, V lost 8 bases, and 13 bases had no gene match. Germline CDR1 KGHSH, CDR2 LQKENI. DNA of the CDR3: TGTGCCAGCGCTCCTACAGGGGCAAGGGGAGAGACCCAGTACTTC. Encoded protein: CASAPTGARGETQYF.

The rearrangement uses TRBV7-2 and TRBJ2-3; 7 nucleotides line up with TRBD2. Germline CDR1 and CDR2: SGHTA and FQGNSA. This CDR3 is 18 amino acids long. V lost 0 bases to trimming and J lost 0 bases; unmatched junction nucleotides: 9. CDR3 loop: CASSLAARSGASTDTQYF. As DNA, the CDR3 is TGTGCCAGCAGCTTAGCCGCAAGGAGCGGGGCTAGCACAGATACGCAGTATTTT.

This chain joins TRBV4-1 and TRBJ2-6; 7 bases fit TRBD1. The ends lost 7 bases at V and 3 bases at J; junction bases unmatched: 3. This CDR3 has 14 amino acids. Germline V gene sequence: CDR1 MGHRA, CDR2 YSYEKL. The CDR3 DNA reads as TGCGCCAGCACCCCAGGGGGTGGGGCCAACGTCCTGACTTTC. Its protein product is CASTPGGGANVLTF.

The rearrangement links TRBV3-1 (or the pseudogene TRBV3-2) to TRBJ1-5, with D unresolved. Per germline, CDR1 LGHDT and CDR2 YNNKEL (reference sequence). The CDR3 runs 12 residues. Deletions cut 1 base from V and 6 bases from J, with 4 bases between. The CDR3, as DNA: TGTGCCAGCAGCCAAGCCGGTCAGCCCCAGCATTTT. This translates into CASSQAGQPQHF.

This sequence joins TRBV4-2 and TRBJ1-1, with TRBD1 identical over 8 bases. Germline-derived CDR1 and CDR2 are LGHNA and YNFKEQ. The CDR3 is 15 amino acids. J gave up 8 bases and V 3 bases, and 11 bases lay outside the gene matches. The CDR3 coding sequence is TGTGCCAGCAGCCAGCCCAGGGCAGGGGGCGCGGAAGCTTTCTTT. It encodes CASSQPRAGGAEAFF.

V gene TRBV6-6 combines with J gene TRBJ2-7; TRBD2 aligns across 7 bases. Germline V gene sequence: CDR1 MNHNY, CDR2 SVGAGI (reference sequence). CDR3 length equals 17 residues. The V and J ends lost 5 bases and 2 bases, in that order; junction bases with no gene match: 15. CDR3 in DNA: TGTGCCAGCAGTCAACTCGGGGGGACGACCGAACCCTACGAGCAGTACTTC. Its translation is CASSQLGGTTEPYEQYF.

This clone occurred a few times. The CDR3 region has the DNA TGCAGCGTTGCCAGGGACAGGGAGCAGTACTTC. Its protein product is CSVARDREQYF. J is TRBJ2-7 and V is TRBV29-1; 8 bases match TRBD1. Germline V gene lookup returns CDR1 SQVTM and CDR2 ANQGSEA. The length of the CDR3 is 11 residues. V lost 4 bases to trimming and J lost 7 bases; unmatched junction nucleotides: 3.

This chain links TRBV3-1 (or the pseudogene TRBV3-2) with TRBJ2-3; 8 bases line up with TRBD2. The trim removed 4 bases at V and 5 bases at J, leaving 8 bases unmatched. Looked up from germline, CDR1 is LGHDT and CDR2 is YNNKEL (reference sequence). CDR3 length: 15 amino acids. The CDR3 region has the DNA TGTGCCAGCAGCCTGTCAGCGGGGGCGAGAGATACGCAGTATTTT. Translated: CASSLSAGARDTQYF.

The chain joins TRBV6-4 to TRBJ2-3; maybe TRBD2 (5 bases). Per the germline V gene, CDR1 is MRHNA and CDR2 is SNTAGT. The CDR3 is 13 amino acids. The ends were cut back, 6 bases at V and 5 bases at J, with 12 bases in the middle. The CDR3 nucleotides read TGTGCCAGCAGCGAAACTAGGCAAGATACGCAGTATTTT. Residues: CASSETRQDTQYF.

The J gene is TRBJ2-1, the V gene TRBV6-6; 11 bases agree with TRBD2. The V gene end was trimmed by 10 bases and the J gene end by 7 bases; junction bases not matched to a gene: 3. CDR1 and CDR2 (germline): MNHNY, SVGAGI (reference sequence). The CDR3 totals 12 residues. The CDR3 DNA sequence: TGTGCCACTACTAGCGGGGGTAATGAGCAGTTCTTC. Protein product: CATTSGGNEQFF.

This clone was detected only once. This rearrangement joins TRBV5-1 to TRBJ2-3, with unresolved D. Germline V gene lookup returns CDR1 SGHRS and CDR2 YFSETQ. Trimming stripped 0 bases from V and 2 bases from J, with 7 bases between. The CDR3 covers 14 residues. The DNA for the CDR3 is TGCGCCAGCAGCTTGGGCTGGCTCACAGATACGCAGTATTTT. Residues: CASSLGWLTDTQYF.